These T cell receptor beta chains were read from a single sample in a study of blood T cells in healthy people across ages. TCRdb reprocessed the 5' RACE reads via MiXCR and lists one record per CDR3 protein. The table records hundreds of thousands of distinct CDR3 sequences, roughly 30% of them present only once. Specimen: blood. The receptors derive from a woman of 80 years or more in good health. CDR3s include the opening cysteine and the closing phenylalanine or tryptophan. D genes are given only for firm matches. Clone sizes are given selectively: once, few, many, or a class where the clone is expanded.

abundance,d_gene,v_gene,j_gene,CDR3nt,CDR3aa
NA,TRBD1,TRBV9,TRBJ1-1,TGTGCCAGCAGCGTTGGGACAGCAACTGAAGCTTTCTTT,CASSVGTATEAFF
many,TRBD1,TRBV9,TRBJ1-2,TGTGCCAGCAGCGTAGCGGGTCCGACAGGGAATGGCTACACCTTC,CASSVAGPTGNGYTF
NA,NA,TRBV12-3/TRBV12-4,TRBJ2-3,TGTGCCAGCACTATCGGAGTGGGCACAGATACGCAGTATTTT,CASTIGVGTDTQYF
NA,NA,TRBV5-1,TRBJ1-1,TGCGCCAGCAGCTTGGCGGGATACCAGAACACTGAAGCTTTCTTT,CASSLAGYQNTEAFF
many,TRBD1,TRBV9,TRBJ1-6,TGTGCCAGCAGCGTGGGACCGGGACAGGGGCGGAATTCACCCCTCCACTTT,CASSVGPGQGRNSPLHF
many,NA,TRBV4-1,TRBJ2-7,TGCGCCAGCAGCCAAGATGGGAACAGAAACTACGAGCAGTACTTC,CASSQDGNRNYEQYF
NA,NA,TRBV3-1,TRBJ1-5,TGTGCCAGCAGCCCGGGTCGCACAGATGGTCAGCCCCAGCATTTT,CASSPGRTDGQPQHF
NA,NA,TRBV5-1,TRBJ2-2,TGCGCCAGCAGCCCGACTACCGGGGGTACCGGGGAGCTGTTTTTT,CASSPTTGGTGELFF
few,NA,TRBV27,TRBJ1-5,TGTGCCAGCAGTTTAACGGGGGAAGGCAATCAGCCCCAGCATTTT,CASSLTGEGNQPQHF
NA,NA,TRBV13,TRBJ2-5,TGTGCCAGCAGCCCCAGGGGCGGGACCCAGTACTTC,CASSPRGGTQYF
NA,NA,TRBV7-9,TRBJ2-7,TGTGCCAGCAGCCGCGGGTGGGGCGAGCAGTACTTC,CASSRGWGEQYF
NA,NA,TRBV19,TRBJ1-5,TGTGCCACCGAGACAGGATCCGAGGGCAATCAGCCCCAGCATTTT,CATETGSEGNQPQHF
NA,NA,TRBV6-1,TRBJ2-7,TGTGCCAGCAGTCACCGGGAGCGTTCCTACGAGCAGTACTTC,CASSHRERSYEQYF
many,NA,TRBV5-1,TRBJ1-2,TGCGCCAGCAGCTTGGAACAGGGCCACCGTCGTGGCTACACCTTC,CASSLEQGHRRGYTF
many,NA,TRBV20-1,TRBJ2-7,TGCAGTGCTCTAGATGGACACGAGCAGTACTTC,CSALDGHEQYF
many,NA,TRBV7-3,TRBJ2-3,TGTGCCAGCAGCTCCCGGGACGTCACAGATACGCAGTATTTT,CASSSRDVTDTQYF
many,NA,TRBV20-1,TRBJ2-7,TGCAGTGCTAGAGGTTCACAGAGCTCCTACGAGCAGTACTTC,CSARGSQSSYEQYF
NA,NA,TRBV29-1,TRBJ1-2,TGCAGCGCTGCCCAGGGACTTCGGTATGGCTACACCTTC,CSAAQGLRYGYTF
few,TRBD1,TRBV7-9,TRBJ1-6,TGTGCCAGCAGCGACAGGGGGGGCTTGTCTTTTGATTCACCCCTCCACTTT,CASSDRGGLSFDSPLHF
NA,TRBD1,TRBV7-2,TRBJ2-7,TGTGCCAGCAGCTCCCAGACAGGGGGCCCCTACGAGCAGTACTTC,CASSSQTGGPYEQYF
many,NA,TRBV4-2,TRBJ1-1,TGTGCCAGCAGCCAAGATCCCGGACCTTGGGCTGAAGCTTTCTTT,CASSQDPGPWAEAFF
many,NA,TRBV7-2,TRBJ2-7,TGTGCCAGCAGCTCCGGACCCAGAACCTACGAGCAGTACTTC,CASSSGPRTYEQYF
NA,NA,TRBV30,TRBJ2-2,TGTGCCTGGGGTCGGGACGGCATGAACACCGGGGAGCTGTTTTTT,CAWGRDGMNTGELFF
many,NA,TRBV5-1,TRBJ2-1,TGCGCCAGCAGCTTGGATTCGCGGGACAATGAGCAGTTCTTC,CASSLDSRDNEQFF
NA,TRBD2,TRBV30,TRBJ2-7,TGTGCCTGGAACCGGGGGGATTTGGAGCAGTACTTC,CAWNRGDLEQYF
many,NA,TRBV30,TRBJ2-7,TGTGCCCTTGGGGGCTCCTACGAGCAGTACTTC,CALGGSYEQYF
many,NA,TRBV5-1,TRBJ2-5,TGCGCCAGCAGTTCTAGACTGAACCAAGAGACCCAGTACTTC,CASSSRLNQETQYF
many,TRBD1,TRBV27,TRBJ1-2,TGTGCCAGCAGTTCGACAGGGCCGTATGGCTACACCTTC,CASSSTGPYGYTF
NA,NA,TRBV7-8,TRBJ1-6,TGTGCCAGCAGCTTAGGTTTGCGGGCTGGAAGTTCACCCCTCCACTTT,CASSLGLRAGSSPLHF
many,NA,TRBV12-3/TRBV12-4,TRBJ2-3,TGTGCCAGTCTCAAAGAGAGGGCCCATAGGACGCAGTATTTT,CASLKERAHRTQYF
NA,NA,TRBV5-1,TRBJ2-4,TGCGCCAGCACCCAACGAGAGGGGCCATTTGGGACACGTAAAAACATTCAGTACTTC,CASTQREGPFGTRKNIQYF
many,TRBD1,TRBV5-1,TRBJ2-7,TGCGCCAGCAGCAGAGGATTGACAGGGGAAAGCTACGAGCAGTACTTC,CASSRGLTGESYEQYF
many,NA,TRBV7-2,TRBJ1-1,TGTGCCAGCAGCACTCAACAGGACCTCACTGAAGCTTTCTTT,CASSTQQDLTEAFF
NA,TRBD2,TRBV20-1,TRBJ2-1,TGCAGTGCTACGAGCGGGAGCTCCTACAATGAGCAGTTCTTC,CSATSGSSYNEQFF
NA,NA,TRBV20-1,TRBJ1-1,TGCAGTGCTAGAGGAGTCGGGTTCGCTGAAGCTTTCTTT,CSARGVGFAEAFF
few,TRBD2,TRBV6-1,TRBJ2-5,TGTGCCAGCAGTCAGAAGCGGGGGGGCCTCCGCCAAGAGACCCAGTACTTC,CASSQKRGGLRQETQYF
few,TRBD1,TRBV12-3/TRBV12-4,TRBJ1-1,TGTGCCAGCAGTCAGACAGGGGGGGACACTGAAGCTTTCTTT,CASSQTGGDTEAFF
many,NA,TRBV6-5,TRBJ2-5,TGTGCCAGCAGCCTGGGACGGGGGAGCGATGAGACCCAGTACTTC,CASSLGRGSDETQYF
once,TRBD2,TRBV7-9,TRBJ2-1,TGTGCCAGCACCGGGACTAGCGGGACCAATGAGCAGTTCTTC,CASTGTSGTNEQFF
few,NA,TRBV7-2,TRBJ1-2,TGTGCCAGCAGCTCCCTTCAGGGATTGTATGGCTACACCTTC,CASSSLQGLYGYTF
NA,TRBD2,TRBV27,TRBJ2-4,TGTGCCAGCAGTTTATTCGGGAGGGCCAAAAACATTCAGTACTTC,CASSLFGRAKNIQYF
few,NA,TRBV4-2,TRBJ1-5,TGTGCCAGCAGCCAAGAAGATGACACCTCTCTTTCCCAGCATTTT,CASSQEDDTSLSQHF
many,TRBD2,TRBV12-3/TRBV12-4,TRBJ2-3,TGTGCCAGCAGTTTAGCCGTCGGGACTAGCGGGGGGTCCCATACGCAGTATTTT,CASSLAVGTSGGSHTQYF
many,NA,TRBV29-1,TRBJ1-2,TGCAGCGTTGACCCAGGGAAGGGCTACACCTTC,CSVDPGKGYTF
few,NA,TRBV10-3,TRBJ1-5,TGTGCCATCAGTGATGATGACAGGAATCAGCCCCAGCATTTT,CAISDDDRNQPQHF
few,NA,TRBV5-1,TRBJ2-5,TGCGCCAGCAGCTTGTGGCCAGGGACCGATATCCAAGAGACCCAGTACTTC,CASSLWPGTDIQETQYF
few,NA,TRBV6-1,TRBJ1-1,TGTGCCAGCAGTGAAGCGCCGGGACTGGTGGGGACTGAAGCTTTCTTT,CASSEAPGLVGTEAFF
many,NA,TRBV5-1,TRBJ2-1,TGCGCCAGCAGCGAACGGGGGTACAACAATGAGCAGTTCTTC,CASSERGYNNEQFF
NA,NA,TRBV7-9,TRBJ1-1,TGTGCCAGCAGCCGCGAGGGGGGCGCCTATGAAGCTTTCTTT,CASSREGGAYEAFF
many,NA,TRBV5-1,TRBJ1-2,TGCGCCAGCAGCCAAGATTCCGGGGGCGTCATTGGCTACACCTTC,CASSQDSGGVIGYTF